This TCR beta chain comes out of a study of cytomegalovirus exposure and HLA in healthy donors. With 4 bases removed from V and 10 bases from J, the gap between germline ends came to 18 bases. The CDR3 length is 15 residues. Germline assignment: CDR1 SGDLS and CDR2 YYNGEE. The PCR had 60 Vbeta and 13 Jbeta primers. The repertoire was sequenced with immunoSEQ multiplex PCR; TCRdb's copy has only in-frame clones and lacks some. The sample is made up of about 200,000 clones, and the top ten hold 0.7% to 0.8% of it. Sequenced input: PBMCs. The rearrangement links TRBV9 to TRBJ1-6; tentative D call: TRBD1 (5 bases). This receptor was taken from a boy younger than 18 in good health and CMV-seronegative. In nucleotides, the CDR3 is TGTGCCAGCAGCCGGGGGGAGGTCTTAAGCTCACCCCTCCACTTT. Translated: CASSRGEVLSSPLHF.